This passage covers 26 T cell receptor beta chains from one sample sequenced in a study of regulatory T cells in long-lasting Graves disease. Time point specified: newly diagnosed GD, antithyroid drugs for less than 3 months. RNA extracted from PBMCs served as the sequencing template. Arm-PCR of CDR3 regions and iRepertoire HTBI primers were used to build TCR beta libraries. TCRdb re-analysed the multiplex PCR reads in MiXCR, keeping a single row per CDR3 protein. The data contain about 440,000 distinct CDR3 sequences, just under 15% of them singletons. The data also belong to a second study, concerning T cells in Graves' hyperthyroidism and ophthalmopathy.

Sequenced material: peripheral blood mononuclear cells (PBMCs), taken at new diagnosis, from a patient treated with antithyroid drugs. The receptors derive from a woman aged 30 to 39 with Graves disease.

This clonotype was counted at least ten times. V is TRBV2 and J is TRBJ1-2; 8 nucleotides agree with TRBD1. V trimming: 0 bases; J trimming: 10 bases; junction bases outside the gene matches: 7. The length of the CDR3 is 14 residues. Germline-derived CDR1 and CDR2 are SNHLY and FYNNEI. The CDR3 reads CASSEALRGRDYTF. DNA of the CDR3: TGTGCCAGCAGTGAAGCCCTCAGGGGGCGGGACTACACCTTC.

This clonotype was counted only a few times. V gene TRBV7-9 combines with J gene TRBJ2-1; tentative D call: TRBD2 (7 bases). The CDR3 totals 14 residues. Germline CDR1 reads SEHNR; CDR2 reads FQNEAQ (reference sequence). V lost 5 bases and J 6 bases, leaving 14 bases between the germline ends. CDR3 sequence (DNA): TGTGCCAGCAGCCCCGAGGGGGGGCGCAATGAGCAGTTCTTC. Protein product: CASSPEGGRNEQFF.

This clonotype came up a few times. V usage is TRBV5-1 and J usage is TRBJ2-3, with a tentative D call TRBD2 (5 bases). CDR1 and CDR2 from the germline V gene are SGHRS and YFSETQ. V was clipped by 1 base and J by 0 bases, with 15 bases between them. The CDR3 length is 17 residues. CDR3 bases: TGCGCCAGCAGCTTGAGGAGGTCCGGGCCCAGCACAGATACGCAGTATTTT. This encodes CASSLRRSGPSTDTQYF. The full variable domain, completed using reference TRBV5-1 and TRBJ2-3, is KAGVTQTPRYLIKTRGQQVTLSCSPISGHRSVSWYQQTPGQGLQFLFEYFSETQRNKGNFPGRFSGRQFSNSRSEMNVSTLELGDSALYLCASSLRRSGPSTDTQYFGPGTRLTVL.

This clonotype was detected ten times or more. The rearrangement uses TRBV7-9 and TRBJ1-1; tentatively, D is TRBD1 (6 bases). This CDR3 is built from 16 residues. The germline V gene encodes CDR1 SEHNR and CDR2 FQNEAQ (reference sequence). The germline V and J ends were trimmed by 2 bases and 1 base, with 14 bases remaining between them. The CDR3 DNA reads as TGTGCCAGCAGCTTAAGAGGACAGACGGGGAACACTGAAGCTTTCTTT. Its translation: CASSLRGQTGNTEAFF. Filled out from reference TRBV7-9 and TRBJ1-1, the complete variable domain reads DTGVSQNPRHKITKRGQNVTFRCDPISEHNRLYWYRQTLGQGPEFLTYFQNEAQLEKSRLLSDRFSAERPKGSFSTLEIQRTEQGDSAMYLCASSLRGQTGNTEAFFGQGTRLTVV.

This clonotype was recorded a few times. The chain uses TRBV18 and TRBJ2-7; 7 bases match TRBD2. The CDR3 has 16 residues. The germline V gene encodes CDR1 KGHSH and CDR2 LQKENI. The ends lost 3 bases at V and 3 bases at J; junction bases unmatched: 11. Here the CDR3 DNA reads TGTGCCAGCTCACCGCGCGCGGGAGTAGGGGACTACGAGCAGTACTTC. Residues: CASSPRAGVGDYEQYF.

As concerns this clonotype: The final CDR3 position lacks the conserved phenylalanine or tryptophan, pointing to a likely read error. V is TRBV29-1 and J is TRBJ2-7; D tentatively reads TRBD1 or TRBD2 (5 bases each). CDR3 length: 13 amino acids. The germline gives CDR1 SQVTM, CDR2 ANQGSEA. The V end was cut by 6 bases, the J end by 1 base, with 13 bases between. The CDR3 bases are TGCAGCGTCCGGGACGTGGGGTCCTACGAGCAGTACCTC. Its translation is CSVRDVGSYEQYL.

Turning to this clonotype: Just one base apart from a much larger clone, this may be a read error. No conserved phenylalanine or tryptophan is present at the end of the CDR3, so a read error is the likely explanation. This chain links TRBV6-1 with TRBJ2-7; 7 nucleotides align to TRBD2. This CDR3 is 10 amino acids long. Looked up from germline, CDR1 is MNHNS and CDR2 is SASEGT. V shed 5 bases, J shed 9 bases, and the junction held 1 base outside the gene matches. CDR3 protein: CASSREVQYL. The CDR3 DNA reads as TGTGCCAGCAGTCGGGAGGTGCAGTACTTA.

The sample holds a few counts of this clonotype. The chain uses TRBV19 and TRBJ1-5; tentative D call: TRBD1 (5 bases). Germline assignment: CDR1 LNHDA and CDR2 SQIVND (reference sequence). CDR3 size: 13 residues. The V and J ends lost 6 bases and 7 bases respectively, with 13 bases between them. The CDR3 here is CASSPVGRQPQHF. The CDR3 coding sequence is TGTGCCAGTAGCCCTGTGGGGCGACAGCCCCAGCATTTT.

This clonotype was counted at least ten times. The rearrangement uses TRBV7-9 and TRBJ2-7; the match to TRBD2 covers 8 bases. Germline loops: CDR1 SEHNR, CDR2 FQNEAQ (reference sequence). The CDR3 consists of 14 residues. Trimming removed 3 bases from V and 5 bases from J; junction bases left unmatched: 6. The CDR3 here is CASSFGGRWNEQYF. CDR3 bases: TGTGCCAGCAGCTTCGGCGGGAGGTGGAACGAGCAGTACTTC.

This clonotype was detected many times. V gene TRBV10-3 combines with J gene TRBJ1-1, with 8 bases aligning to TRBD1. Germline CDR1 is ENHRY and CDR2 is SYGVKD. Losses at the gene ends were 4 bases for V and 1 base for J; bases not matched to a gene: 5. CDR3 length: 15 residues. CDR3 bases: TGTGCCATCAGTGCGACACAGGGGGGGAACACTGAAGCTTTCTTT. Protein sequence: CAISATQGGNTEAFF.

The chain carries TRBV30 and TRBJ1-2; perhaps TRBD1 as D (6 bases). This CDR3 region has 13 residues. V was clipped by 0 bases and J by 7 bases, with 12 bases between them. The germline V gene has CDR1 GTSNPN and CDR2 SVGIG (reference sequence). CDR3 protein: CAWSVQGRGGYTF. The CDR3 DNA is TGTGCCTGGAGTGTCCAGGGGCGGGGTGGCTACACCTTC.

Many counts were recorded for this clonotype. The chain joins TRBV2 to TRBJ2-7; 8 positions match TRBD1. Germline V CDR1 and CDR2: SNHLY, FYNNEI. The J segment lost 1 base and the V segment lost 6 bases, leaving 8 bases of the junction unmatched. The CDR3 has 15 amino acids. The CDR3, as DNA: TGTGCCAGCAGGCCGGACAGGGTGGCGTCCTACGAGCAGTACTTC. This encodes CASRPDRVASYEQYF.

As concerns this clonotype: A much larger clone lies one base from this, so it may be a read error. The chain recombines TRBV27 with TRBJ2-1; 10 bases line up with TRBD2. The CDR3 covers 17 residues. Germline V gene lookup returns CDR1 MNHEY and CDR2 SMNVEV (reference sequence). V gave up 1 base and J gave up 10 bases; unmatched junction bases: 13. The CDR3 loop is CASSLFGGASGSHEQFF. The CDR3 nucleotides read TGTGCCAGCAGTTTATTTGGGGGGGCTAGCGGGAGCCACGAGCAGTTCTTC.

In its sample, this clonotype was seen many times. This sequence joins TRBV4-1 and TRBJ2-7, with TRBD2 matching 9 bases. The germline V gene encodes CDR1 MGHRA and CDR2 YSYEKL. The CDR3 has 16 residues. The V gene end was trimmed by 0 bases and the J gene end by 2 bases; junction bases not matched to a gene: 5. CDR3 bases: TGCGCCAGCAGCCAAGATCTGACTAGCGGCCCCTACGAGCAGTACTTC. Residues: CASSQDLTSGPYEQYF.

This clonotype has just a few counts. This sequence may be a read error, since a much larger clone differs from it by one base. In DNA, the CDR3 is TGTGCCAGCAGCACCGGGACTAGCAATGAGCAGTTCTTC. Residues: CASSTGTSNEQFF. This chain joins TRBV27 and TRBJ2-1; the match to TRBD2 covers 8 bases. Germline V gives CDR1 MNHEY, CDR2 SMNVEV (reference sequence). V was clipped by 6 bases and J by 6 bases; unmatched bases: 4. The CDR3 loop spans 13 amino acids.

At least ten counts were recorded for this clonotype. J is TRBJ1-1 and V is TRBV5-1, with D possibly being TRBD1 (5 bases). The CDR3 totals 14 residues. Germline CDR1 SGHRS, CDR2 YFSETQ. The V end was cut by 0 bases, the J end by 8 bases, with 14 bases between. CDR3 loop: CASSLDGTAYEAFF. In nucleotides, the CDR3 is TGCGCCAGCAGCTTGGACGGGACCGCTTACGAAGCTTTCTTT.

This clonotype was observed many times. This chain joins TRBV20-1 and TRBJ2-2; 10 nucleotides line up with TRBD2. Trimming removed 0 bases from V and 6 bases from J; junction bases left unmatched: 4. There are 15 residues in the CDR3. Germline lookup yields CDR1 DFQATT and CDR2 SNEGSKA (reference sequence). CDR3: CSARDATSGAGELFF. The DNA for the CDR3 is TGCAGTGCTAGAGATGCAACTAGCGGGGCCGGGGAGCTGTTTTTT.

This clonotype was recorded at least ten times. The gene calls are TRBV12-3 or TRBV12-4 and TRBJ2-7, with TRBD1 identical over 8 bases. J was trimmed by 3 bases and V by 8 bases; bases with no gene match: 9. The CDR3 is 14 amino acids. CDR3 residues: CASARAGTGYEQYF. The CDR3 region has the DNA TGTGCCAGCGCTAGGGCCGGGACAGGCTACGAGCAGTACTTC.

The chain links TRBV19 to TRBJ1-1; D uncertain. CDR1 and CDR2 from the germline V gene are LNHDA and SQIVND (reference sequence). The CDR3 consists of 13 residues. V was pared by 5 bases and J by 6 bases, with 13 bases between. The chain's CDR3 is CASSGSADSEAFF. The CDR3 DNA is TGTGCCAGTAGTGGCTCGGCGGACTCTGAAGCTTTCTTT.

In its sample, this clonotype was seen many times. V usage is TRBV2 and J usage is TRBJ2-2, with D tentatively TRBD2 (5 bases). The CDR3 consists of 14 residues. Germline V gene lookup returns CDR1 SNHLY and CDR2 FYNNEI. V lost 1 base, J lost 2 bases, and 5 bases lay in between. As DNA, the CDR3 is TGTGCCAGCAGTGAAGGGACTAACACCGGGGAGCTGTTTTTT. Protein: CASSEGTNTGELFF.

This chain links TRBV5-8 with TRBJ2-2; D gene unclear. Germline V CDR1 and CDR2: SGHTS, YDEGEE. Trimming left V 6 bases short and J 7 bases short, with 10 bases between. This CDR3 is 12 amino acids long. The DNA of the CDR3 is TGTGCCAGCACCCCGTACAACGGGGAGCTGTTTTTT. Translating it yields CASTPYNGELFF.

This clonotype was observed at least ten times. The gene calls are TRBV12-3 or TRBV12-4 and TRBJ2-2; the D gene is possibly TRBD2 (5 bases). Trimming took 3 bases from V and 4 from J, leaving 12 bases between them. There are 15 residues in the CDR3. In nucleotides, the CDR3 is TGTGCCAGCAGTTTTGGTGGGAGTGGCACCGGGGAGCTGTTTTTT. The encoded protein is CASSFGGSGTGELFF.

This clonotype turned up a few times. This chain joins TRBV27 and TRBJ2-7; D remains unclear. V was pared by 0 bases and J by 0 bases, with 9 bases between. The CDR3 is 15 amino acids. Germline V gene data show CDR1 as MNHEY and CDR2 as SMNVEV (reference sequence). CDR3 residues: CASSLSAVSSYEQYF. The CDR3 region has the DNA TGTGCCAGCAGTTTATCGGCGGTTAGCTCCTACGAGCAGTACTTC.

This clonotype was picked up many times. In DNA form, the CDR3 reads TGTGCCTGGAAACTAGCGGGAGCTAGGGAGACCCAGTACTTC. Translating gives CAWKLAGARETQYF. The chain employs TRBV30 and TRBJ2-5, with 11 bases matching TRBD2. Germline CDR1 reads GTSNPN; CDR2 reads SVGIG (reference sequence). Trimming at V came to 4 bases and at J to 5 bases, leaving 6 bases not matched to a gene. The CDR3 length is 14 residues.

About this clonotype itself: Being one base from a much bigger clone, this may be a read error. The rearrangement links TRBV12-3 or TRBV12-4 to TRBJ2-5; possible D gene TRBD1, 6 bases. CDR3 length: 13 residues. This chain's CDR3 is CASSREGEEAQYF. The CDR3 DNA reads TGTGCCAGCAGCCGCGAGGGGGAAGAGGCCCAGTACTTC.

This clonotype was observed a handful of times. The V and J genes are TRBV12-3 or TRBV12-4 and TRBJ2-3; 13 bases line up with TRBD2. Unmatched junction bases numbered 8, after V lost 4 bases and J lost 4 bases. The CDR3 has 17 residues. The CDR3 DNA is TGTGCCAGCAGTTCCCAGGGACTAGCGGGATCCCCAGATACGCAGTATTTT. Translation gives CASSSQGLAGSPDTQYF.